The rows below give T cell receptor beta chains drawn from one sample of a study of blood T cell repertoires in COVID-19. Clones were read by immunoSEQ multiplex PCR, and TCRdb kept only the in-frame ones, dropping some. In the table there are 200,000 to 250,000 clones, around four fifths of which are singletons. Sequencing used peripheral blood. The receptors stem from a woman of 80 years or more with COVID-19, enrolled during active disease. The CDR3 runs from the conserved cysteine through the conserved F or W. A D gene is named only where the DNA matches it firmly. Size is stated for part of the rows, as once, few or many counts, or as a class when the clone is expanded.

TRBV10-3	TRBD2	NA	TRBJ2-7	TGTGCCATCAGTGTTCAGCGGGGGGGTTACGAGCAGTACTTC	CAISVQRGGYEQYF
TRBV9	TRBD1	NA	TRBJ1-3	TGTGCCAGCAGCGTAGGACAGGGGTATACTGGAAACACCATATATTTT	CASSVGQGYTGNTIYF
TRBV5-1	TRBD2	NA	TRBJ2-1	TGCGCCAGCAGCTTGCAGGGGACTAGCGGGAACAATGAGCAGTTCTTC	CASSLQGTSGNNEQFF
TRBV18	TRBD1	NA	TRBJ1-6	TGTGCCAGCTCACCGCAACAGGGGGCAGATTCACCCCTCCACTTT	CASSPQQGADSPLHF
TRBV28	TRBD1	NA	TRBJ1-6	TGTGCCAGCACCCGAGGGGGCGCCCGCAATTCACCCCTCCACTTT	CASTRGGARNSPLHF
TRBV30	NA	NA	TRBJ2-1	TGTGCCTGGAGTCTAGGGGGGGAGGCTGAGCAGTTCTTC	CAWSLGGEAEQFF
TRBV10-3	NA	few	TRBJ2-5	TGTGCCATCAGTGAAGGAAAGCGGGAGACCCAGTACTTC	CAISEGKRETQYF
TRBV5-1	NA	NA	TRBJ1-1	TGCGCCAGCAGCCGCCCCACAAGTATGATGAACACTGAAGCTTTCTTT	CASSRPTSMMNTEAFF
TRBV6-2/TRBV6-3	NA	NA	TRBJ1-1	TGTGCCAGCAGTTACTCGACCACGGACAGAATGAACACTGAAGCTTTCTTT	CASSYSTTDRMNTEAFF
TRBV5-8	NA	NA	TRBJ1-5	TGTGCCAGCAGGCGACAGGCGAAGATGATAAGCAATCAGCCCCAGCATTTT	CASRRQAKMISNQPQHF
TRBV30	NA	NA	TRBJ2-5	TGTGCCTGGAGTCATCAGTTTGAGACCCAGTACTTC	CAWSHQFETQYF
TRBV2	NA	NA	TRBJ1-6	TGTGCCAGCAGGCCGAGCTCCTATAATTCACCCCTCCACTTT	CASRPSSYNSPLHF
TRBV19	NA	NA	TRBJ1-5	TGTGCCAGCATAGTAAACGGCAGGGGTAATCAGCCCCAGCATTTT	CASIVNGRGNQPQHF
TRBV19	NA	NA	TRBJ1-1	TGTGCCTCCTACAGGGCCACTGAAGCTTTCTTT	CASYRATEAFF
TRBV6-5	NA	NA	TRBJ1-6	TGTGCCAGCATAAGCAGGGAATCCTATAATTCACCCCTCCACTTT	CASISRESYNSPLHF
TRBV6-4	NA	NA	TRBJ2-3	TGTGCCAGCAGTCTTGGTGCCCAGGATACGCAGTATTTT	CASSLGAQDTQYF